This TCR beta chain was observed in a study of monozygotic twins with inflammatory bowel disease. Study-level results: Inverse Simpson values showed less TCRbeta diversity in IBD patients than in their healthy co-twins. A single strong clonotype or signal linked to IBD was not supported.

CDR3 length equals 15 residues. Germline V gene data show CDR1 as MDHEN and CDR2 as SYDVKM. Concerning this clonotype: The antigen is unknown.

Per TCR library, approximately 3,800 ng of total RNA was used. Each CDR3 protein gets one entry in TCRdb, which reprocessed the 5' RACE reads and gives no DNA. The sample yields fewer than 350,000 distinct CDR3 sequences, of which the top ten take up 2% to 2.5%. This sequence originates from a human donor with ulcerative colitis or Crohn's disease, or a healthy co-twin of an affected twin (not recorded which). The chain is built from TRBV28 and TRBJ2-1; the TRBD2 assignment by TCRdb is unverifiable without DNA. Sequences were obtained from blood. The CDR3 loop is CASSPASGVYNEQFF. Looking up the rest from reference TRBV28 and TRBJ2-1 gives the full variable domain: DVKVTQSSRYLVKRTGEKVFLECVQDMDHENMFWYRQDPGLGLRLIYFSYDVKMKEKGDIPEGYSVSREKKERFSLILESASTNQTSMYLCASSPASGVYNEQFFGPGTRLTVL.